Listed below are T cell receptor beta chains from one sample, sequenced in a study of T-cell reconstitution after alpha-beta-depleted transplantation in children. One entry per CDR3 protein, called by TCRdb with MiXCR from the PCR reads. The sample lists 440,000 or so distinct CDR3 sequences, around two fifths occurring once. This specimen consisted of PBMCs, obtained before TCRalphabeta/CD19-depleted stem cell transplant. The source of these receptors is a girl under 10 years old with aplastic anemia, due to receive a stem cell transplant. Both conserved end residues are part of each CDR3. The D gene is left open where the match is weak. A row's size may be missing; if present it is once, few, many or a size class.

d_gene,j_gene,v_gene,len,abundance,CDR3aa,CDR3nt
.,TRBJ2-2,TRBV6-5,16,.,CASSYRGRANTGELFF,TGTGCCAGCAGTTACAGGGGGAGGGCTAACACCGGGGAGCTGTTTTTT
.,TRBJ2-7,TRBV20-1,13,.,CSASLPGAYEQYF,TGCAGTGCTAGTCTCCCCGGGGCCTACGAGCAGTACTTC
.,TRBJ1-2,TRBV12-3/TRBV12-4,14,.,CASAREGGATGYTF,TGTGCCAGCGCCCGGGAGGGGGGGGCGACTGGCTACACCTTC
TRBD1,TRBJ2-5,TRBV5-5,15,.,CASSLVLGQGVTQYF,TGTGCCAGCAGCTTGGTGTTGGGACAGGGTGTGACCCAGTACTTC
TRBD2,TRBJ2-1,TRBV5-1,15,.,CASSFLLAGPLGQFF,TGCGCCAGCAGCTTCTTACTAGCGGGACCTTTGGGGCAGTTCTTC
.,TRBJ2-1,TRBV11-2,17,few,CASSLDGLGPSGHEQFF,TGTGCCAGCAGCTTAGACGGGCTTGGGCCCTCGGGGCATGAGCAGTTCTTC
TRBD1,TRBJ2-7,TRBV7-9,16,few,CASSFGRDRSSYEQYF,TGTGCCAGCAGCTTTGGACGGGACAGGAGCTCCTACGAGCAGTACTTC
.,TRBJ2-7,TRBV6-1,15,few,CASSEGVVGPYEQYF,TGTGCCAGCAGTGAAGGAGTGGTGGGTCCCTACGAGCAGTACTTC
.,TRBJ2-7,TRBV28,14,.,CASRQGPVSYEQYF,TGTGCCAGCAGACAGGGTCCAGTATCCTACGAGCAGTACTTC
.,TRBJ2-7,TRBV9,14,once,CASSVGPGGGEQYF,TGTGCCAGCAGCGTAGGTCCAGGGGGAGGCGAGCAGTACTTC
TRBD2,TRBJ2-1,TRBV20-1,14,.,CSAMSGGEGNEQFF,TGCAGTGCTATGTCCGGGGGGGAAGGCAATGAGCAGTTCTTC
.,TRBJ1-1,TRBV4-1,13,.,CASSQEERTEAFF,TGCGCCAGCAGCCAGGAGGAGAGGACTGAAGCTTTCTTT
.,TRBJ2-3,TRBV5-1,15,.,CASSTSQGTTDTQYF,TGCGCCAGCAGCACTTCACAGGGAACCACAGATACGCAGTATTTT
.,TRBJ2-3,TRBV20-1,19,.,CSARDSLAWGATSTDTQYF,TGCAGTGCTAGAGATAGTCTCGCTTGGGGGGCCACTAGCACAGATACGCAGTATTTT
.,TRBJ2-7,TRBV20-1,14,.,CSASEARDAYEQYF,TGCAGTGCTAGTGAAGCCCGGGACGCCTACGAGCAGTACTTC
.,TRBJ2-7,TRBV28,16,once,CASSSSGTLGVYEQYF,TGTGCCAGCAGTTCATCCGGGACACTAGGAGTCTACGAGCAGTACTTC
.,TRBJ1-3,TRBV7-9,17,few,CASSFPMGGSSGNTIYF,TGTGCCAGCAGCTTCCCTATGGGAGGCAGCTCTGGAAACACCATATATTTT